The 26 T cell receptor beta chains below were found in one sample sequenced in a study of cytomegalovirus exposure and HLA in healthy donors. Vbeta (60) and Jbeta (13) primers were used in the PCR. The data were produced by immunoSEQ multiplex PCR, yet TCRdb's version contains in-frame clones alone and is incomplete. The sample has 200,000 to 250,000 clones; less than 85% are singletons. Material: PBMCs. These receptors all stem from a man aged 18 to 29 in good health and CMV-seronegative.

Comments on this clone: An end of the junction differs from the germline gene, which may be a read error. This chain connects TRBV14 to TRBJ2-1; tentatively, D is TRBD2 (5 bases). The CDR3 totals 14 residues. Per germline, CDR1 SGHDN and CDR2 FVKESK. CDR3 region: CASSQLADYNKQFF. The CDR3 DNA reads as TGTGCCAGCAGCCAACTAGCAGACTACAATAAGCAGTTCTTC.

The gene calls are TRBV7-9 and TRBJ1-2; possible D gene TRBD1, 5 bases. CDR3 size: 16 residues. Germline-derived CDR1 and CDR2 are SEHNR and FQNEAQ (reference sequence). Trimming stripped 5 bases from V and 5 bases from J, with 21 bases between. In DNA, the CDR3 is TGTGCCAGCAGCAGTGACAGCCTCCCGACACCTTATGGCTACACCTTC. Its protein product is CASSSDSLPTPYGYTF.

In its sample, this clone was seen a few times. The V call is TRBV7-9, the J call TRBJ2-1, with TRBD2 matching 8 bases. J lost 5 bases, V lost 7 bases, and 10 bases had no gene match. CDR3 length equals 15 residues. Germline V gene sequence: CDR1 SEHNR, CDR2 FQNEAQ (reference sequence). CDR3 nucleotides: TGTGCCAGCATCGGCAGGACTAGCCGGCACAATGAGCAGTTCTTC. Translation gives CASIGRTSRHNEQFF.

J is TRBJ2-7 and V is TRBV7-9, with 7 bases matching TRBD1. The CDR3 is 15 residues long. CDR1 SEHNR and CDR2 FQNEAQ come from the germline V gene (reference sequence). J was trimmed by 4 bases and V by 1 base; bases with no gene match: 7. The CDR3 is CASSLEPGRGYEQYF. The DNA for the CDR3 is TGTGCCAGCAGCTTAGAACCCGGCAGGGGGTACGAGCAGTACTTC.

The chain uses TRBV10-2 and TRBJ2-1; the match to TRBD2 covers 9 bases. The length of the CDR3 is 15 residues. Germline loops: CDR1 WSHSY, CDR2 SAAADI. The ends lost 5 bases at V and 10 bases at J; junction bases unmatched: 12. The chain's CDR3 is CASSMGLAHHSEQFF. The CDR3 DNA reads as TGCGCCAGCAGTATGGGACTAGCCCACCATAGCGAGCAGTTCTTC.

This clone has more than one count but fewer than ten. V is TRBV6-4 and J is TRBJ2-2; TRBD2 agrees at 12 bases. The junction had 0 bases not matched to a gene; V was cut back by 6 bases and J by 4 bases. CDR3 length: 14 amino acids. Germline V gene sequence: CDR1 MRHNA, CDR2 SNTAGT. The chain's CDR3 is CASRLAGGTGELFF. Here the CDR3 DNA reads TGTGCCAGCAGACTAGCGGGAGGCACCGGGGAGCTGTTTTTT.

The J gene is TRBJ2-1, the V gene TRBV18; 11 positions match TRBD2. This CDR3 contains 16 residues. In germline, CDR1 is KGHSH, CDR2 LQKENI. V was clipped by 0 bases and J by 6 bases; unmatched bases: 4. In nucleotides, the CDR3 is TGTGCCAGCTCACCACCACGGGGACTAGCGGTCAATGAGCAGTTCTTC. This sequence encodes CASSPPRGLAVNEQFF.

DNA for the CDR3: TGCGCCAGCAGCCAAGATCAGGGTAAGGGTGTTCAGCCCCAGCATTTT. It codes for CASSQDQGKGVQPQHF. The chain couples TRBV4-1 to TRBJ1-5, with D tentatively TRBD1 (5 bases). CDR1 MGHRA and CDR2 YSYEKL come from the germline V gene. V dropped 0 bases and J dropped 6 bases, with 15 bases sitting between them. This CDR3 region has 16 residues.

The chain couples TRBV27 to TRBJ2-2; 9 bases are a match to TRBD1. This CDR3 comprises 16 residues. V dropped 4 bases and J dropped 6; count of bases not matched to a gene: 9. CDR1 and CDR2 (germline): MNHEY, SMNVEV (reference sequence). The CDR3 loop is CASSSWTGDGSGELFF. Here the CDR3 DNA reads TGTGCCAGCAGTTCCTGGACAGGGGATGGGTCCGGGGAGCTGTTTTTT.

This chain links TRBV14 with TRBJ2-7, with TRBD2 identical over 10 bases. With V trimmed by 4 bases and J by 1 base, 4 bases remained unmatched. The CDR3 has 15 amino acids. Per the germline V gene, CDR1 is SGHDN and CDR2 is FVKESK. CDR3 sequence: CASSLRTSGSYEQYF. The DNA of the CDR3 is TGTGCCAGCAGCCTTAGGACTAGCGGATCCTACGAGCAGTACTTC.

This clone was counted a few times. Distinct nucleotide sequences in the sample also encode this CDR3. The chain employs TRBV5-4 and TRBJ1-4; D remains ambiguous. CDR1 is SGHNT, CDR2 YYREEE, per germline (reference sequence). V lost 4 bases and J lost 7, with 11 bases in between. CDR3 length: 13 residues. The CDR3 loop reads CASSPVGSEKLFF. The CDR3 region has the DNA TGTGCCAGCAGCCCTGTGGGGAGTGAAAAACTGTTTTTT.

CDR3: CASSISAGGTEAFF. In DNA, the CDR3 is TGTGCCAGTAGTATAAGCGCAGGGGGCACTGAAGCTTTCTTT. The chain employs TRBV19 and TRBJ1-1, with 7 bases that match TRBD1. V gave up 2 bases and J gave up 4 bases; unmatched junction bases: 4. Germline V lookup: CDR1 LNHDA, CDR2 SQIVND (reference sequence). This CDR3 spans 14 amino acids.

This clone showed up just once. J is TRBJ2-1 and V is TRBV25-1; no reliable D call. CDR1 is MGHDK and CDR2 is SYGVNS in the germline V gene. CDR3 size: 13 residues. Trimming shortened V by 5 bases and J by 7 bases, and 12 bases separated the two germline ends. In DNA form, the CDR3 reads TGTGCCAGCAGTCCCACCCTTGAGAATGAGCAGTTCTTC. Amino acids: CASSPTLENEQFF.

This chain uses TRBV30 with TRBJ2-1, with D unresolved. V was clipped by 0 bases and J by 9 bases, with 12 bases between them. The CDR3 covers 13 residues. Germline-derived CDR1 and CDR2 are GTSNPN and SVGIG (reference sequence). This chain's CDR3 is CAWSVSGPAEQFF. As DNA, the CDR3 is TGTGCCTGGAGTGTAAGTGGGCCAGCTGAGCAGTTCTTC.

The chain combines TRBV6-5 with TRBJ2-2, with D unclear. Germline V CDR1 and CDR2: MNHEY, SVGAGI. With 4 bases removed from V and 7 bases from J, the gap between germline ends came to 4 bases. CDR3 size: 11 residues. The CDR3 bases are TGTGCCAGCAGTTTAAACGGGGAGCTGTTTTTT. Residues: CASSLNGELFF.

V usage is TRBV29-1 and J usage is TRBJ2-7; tentative D call: TRBD2 (5 bases). The germline gives CDR1 SQVTM, CDR2 ANQGSEA. The length of the CDR3 is 16 residues. V was cut by 0 bases and J by 2 bases, with 17 bases left in between. CDR3 amino acids: CSVEDQTGKKTYEQYF. The CDR3 nucleotides read TGCAGCGTTGAAGATCAAACCGGGAAGAAAACCTACGAGCAGTACTTC.

The chain links TRBV2 to TRBJ2-1; TRBD2 agrees at 8 bases. The CDR3 has 16 amino acids. The germline V gene encodes CDR1 SNHLY and CDR2 FYNNEI. V was pared by 5 bases and J by 3 bases, with 9 bases of the junction left unmatched. Here the CDR3 DNA reads TGTGCCAGCAGTTCAAGGCTAGCGGGCCACTACAATGAGCAGTTCTTC. Its protein is CASSSRLAGHYNEQFF.

Note on this clone: Additional DNA sequences in this sample encode the identical CDR3. This rearrangement joins TRBV5-1 to TRBJ1-1, with unresolved D. CDR3 length: 14 amino acids. Trimming stripped 0 bases from V and 4 bases from J, with 10 bases between. Germline V lookup: CDR1 SGHRS, CDR2 YFSETQ. The CDR3 bases are TGCGCCAGCAGCTTGGCTGGCGGGTTCACTGAAGCTTTCTTT. It yields the protein CASSLAGGFTEAFF.

The table lists this clone with a count of one. The chain links TRBV9 to TRBJ2-5, with 7 bases that match TRBD1. This CDR3 comprises 16 residues. CDR1 and CDR2 (germline): SGDLS, YYNGEE. The V segment lost 3 bases and the J segment 3 bases; nucleotides outside the gene matches: 11. The CDR3 DNA reads as TGTGCCAGCAGCGGACGGGACAGCTTTTTGGAAGAGACCCAGTACTTC. Protein product: CASSGRDSFLEETQYF.

J is TRBJ2-5 and V is TRBV5-1; the match to TRBD2 covers 9 bases. Germline trimming cut 3 bases from V and 2 bases from J; bases unmatched to any gene: 5. The CDR3 has 15 residues. From germline, CDR1 is SGHRS and CDR2 YFSETQ. The CDR3 nucleotides are TGCGCCAGCAGCTGTCGGACTAGCGTGCAAGAGACCCAGTACTTC. It translates to CASSCRTSVQETQYF.

This clone occurred a few times. The CDR3 spells CASSLNRDSYGYTF. The DNA for the CDR3 is TGTGCCAGCAGCTTGAATAGGGACAGCTATGGCTACACCTTC. The chain links TRBV7-9 to TRBJ1-2; TRBD1 matches 7 bases. CDR3 length equals 14 residues. In germline, CDR1 is SEHNR, CDR2 FQNEAQ (reference sequence). Trimming at V came to 3 bases and at J to 4 bases, leaving 5 bases not matched to a gene.

This chain links TRBV2 with TRBJ2-7; 9 bases are a match to TRBD2. This CDR3 spans 16 amino acids. V lost 4 bases, J lost 3 bases, and 10 bases stayed unmatched. Germline assignment: CDR1 SNHLY and CDR2 FYNNEI. The CDR3 loop reads CASSGKAGGVSYEQYF. For the CDR3, the DNA is TGTGCCAGCAGTGGAAAAGCGGGAGGAGTTAGCTACGAGCAGTACTTC.

J is TRBJ1-5 and V is TRBV19; 12 bases align to TRBD1. The junction had 8 bases not matched to a gene; V was cut back by 2 bases and J by 3 bases. Per germline, CDR1 LNHDA and CDR2 SQIVND (reference sequence). This CDR3 region has 18 residues. The CDR3 coding sequence is TGTGCCAGTAGTATAATCACCGGGACAGGGGGCCCCAATCAGCCCCAGCATTTT. Its translation: CASSIITGTGGPNQPQHF. Supplemented by reference TRBV19 and TRBJ1-5, the full variable domain reads DGGITQSPKYLFRKEGQNVTLSCEQNLNHDAMYWYRQDPGQGLRLIYYSQIVNDFQKGDIAEGYSVSREKKESFPLTVTSAQKNPTAFYLCASSIITGTGGPNQPQHFGDGTRLSIL.

The rearrangement joins TRBV2 to TRBJ1-5; TRBD1 aligns across 9 bases. Trimming removed 4 bases from V and 0 bases from J; junction bases left unmatched: 10. The CDR3 sequence is 18 residues long. Germline V CDR1 and CDR2: SNHLY, FYNNEI. The CDR3 nucleotides are TGTGCCAGCAGTGCAACAGGGGGCTCTTCCCTTAGCAATCAGCCCCAGCATTTT. It yields the protein CASSATGGSSLSNQPQHF.

The V gene is TRBV11-3, the J gene TRBJ2-2; 8 bases are shared with TRBD1. The CDR3 has 16 amino acids. V shed 8 bases, J shed 6 bases, and the junction held 14 bases outside the gene matches. Germline V gene sequence: CDR1 SGHNT, CDR2 YENEEA. CDR3 sequence (DNA): TGTGCCAGCGGTCCCGGGACAGGTCTAATGGCCGGGGAGCTGTTTTTT. This encodes CASGPGTGLMAGELFF.

The chain joins TRBV28 to TRBJ2-1, with TRBD2 identical over 15 bases. V lost 8 bases, J lost 8 bases, and 7 bases stayed unmatched. CDR3 length: 15 residues. The V gene's germline CDR1 is MDHEN and CDR2 SYDVKM. CDR3 amino acids: CASGRTSGGGYEQFF. CDR3 nucleotide sequence: TGTGCCAGCGGCCGGACTAGCGGGGGGGGGTATGAGCAGTTCTTC.